The sequence of this T cell receptor beta chain was determined in a study of blood T cell repertoires in COVID-19. Study in general: COVID-19 samples, acute and convalescent, were from the United States, Italy and Spain.

In the authors' methods: Reference gene primer amplification in the assay estimated nucleated cell counts. Data came from immunoSEQ multiplex PCR; TCRdb stores just in-frame clones and leaves some out. The D gene and trimming were derived from the DNA, and the V and J assignments and clone size from that table. The sample consists of fewer than 250,000 clones, more than 75% of them appearing once. V lost 4 bases and J lost 8; bases outside the gene matches: 9. The CDR3 has 16 amino acids. Germline V CDR1 and CDR2: MNHEY, SMNVEV (reference sequence). This TCR came from a middle-aged woman with acute or convalescent COVID-19. This chain connects TRBV27 to TRBJ2-1; 12 bases are a match to TRBD1. Material: peripheral blood. Here the CDR3 DNA reads TGTGCCAGCAGTTCGGCCGGGACAGGGGGCATCTATGAGCAGTTCTTC. Residues: CASSSAGTGGIYEQFF.